This T cell receptor beta chain was obtained from a study of blood T cells in healthy people across ages. Findings and limits, study-wide: Strong correlation was found linking TCR beta diversity to naive T cell percentage. Donors of long life had a larger count of naive CD4+ cells and greater diversity than aged donors. Estimates drawn from one million T cells were deemed to understate diversity.

It was with a sample-barcoded 5' primer and a J-beta primer mix that a second PCR of roughly 7 to 11 cycles was run. All cDNA molecules were each tagged by a template-switch adaptor with 12 random nucleotides. A single record per CDR3 protein comes from TCRdb applying MiXCR to the 5' RACE reads. The top ten hold over 6.5% of the sample, which has about 1.4 million distinct CDR3 sequences, approximately 59% seen once. V gave up 1 base and J gave up 6 bases, with 7 bases separating them. Germline CDR1 LGHNA, CDR2 YNFKEQ. The CDR3 sequence is 14 residues long. A word on this clonotype: Its antigen is as yet unknown.

The sequencing sample was made of blood. This chain connects TRBV4-2 to TRBJ1-6, with TRBD1 as a possible D gene (5 bases). The TCR was taken from a man younger than 35 in good health. The CDR3 DNA reads TGTGCCAGCAGCCAAGGTGACAGTAATTCACCCCTCCACTTT. Its translation: CASSQGDSNSPLHF.